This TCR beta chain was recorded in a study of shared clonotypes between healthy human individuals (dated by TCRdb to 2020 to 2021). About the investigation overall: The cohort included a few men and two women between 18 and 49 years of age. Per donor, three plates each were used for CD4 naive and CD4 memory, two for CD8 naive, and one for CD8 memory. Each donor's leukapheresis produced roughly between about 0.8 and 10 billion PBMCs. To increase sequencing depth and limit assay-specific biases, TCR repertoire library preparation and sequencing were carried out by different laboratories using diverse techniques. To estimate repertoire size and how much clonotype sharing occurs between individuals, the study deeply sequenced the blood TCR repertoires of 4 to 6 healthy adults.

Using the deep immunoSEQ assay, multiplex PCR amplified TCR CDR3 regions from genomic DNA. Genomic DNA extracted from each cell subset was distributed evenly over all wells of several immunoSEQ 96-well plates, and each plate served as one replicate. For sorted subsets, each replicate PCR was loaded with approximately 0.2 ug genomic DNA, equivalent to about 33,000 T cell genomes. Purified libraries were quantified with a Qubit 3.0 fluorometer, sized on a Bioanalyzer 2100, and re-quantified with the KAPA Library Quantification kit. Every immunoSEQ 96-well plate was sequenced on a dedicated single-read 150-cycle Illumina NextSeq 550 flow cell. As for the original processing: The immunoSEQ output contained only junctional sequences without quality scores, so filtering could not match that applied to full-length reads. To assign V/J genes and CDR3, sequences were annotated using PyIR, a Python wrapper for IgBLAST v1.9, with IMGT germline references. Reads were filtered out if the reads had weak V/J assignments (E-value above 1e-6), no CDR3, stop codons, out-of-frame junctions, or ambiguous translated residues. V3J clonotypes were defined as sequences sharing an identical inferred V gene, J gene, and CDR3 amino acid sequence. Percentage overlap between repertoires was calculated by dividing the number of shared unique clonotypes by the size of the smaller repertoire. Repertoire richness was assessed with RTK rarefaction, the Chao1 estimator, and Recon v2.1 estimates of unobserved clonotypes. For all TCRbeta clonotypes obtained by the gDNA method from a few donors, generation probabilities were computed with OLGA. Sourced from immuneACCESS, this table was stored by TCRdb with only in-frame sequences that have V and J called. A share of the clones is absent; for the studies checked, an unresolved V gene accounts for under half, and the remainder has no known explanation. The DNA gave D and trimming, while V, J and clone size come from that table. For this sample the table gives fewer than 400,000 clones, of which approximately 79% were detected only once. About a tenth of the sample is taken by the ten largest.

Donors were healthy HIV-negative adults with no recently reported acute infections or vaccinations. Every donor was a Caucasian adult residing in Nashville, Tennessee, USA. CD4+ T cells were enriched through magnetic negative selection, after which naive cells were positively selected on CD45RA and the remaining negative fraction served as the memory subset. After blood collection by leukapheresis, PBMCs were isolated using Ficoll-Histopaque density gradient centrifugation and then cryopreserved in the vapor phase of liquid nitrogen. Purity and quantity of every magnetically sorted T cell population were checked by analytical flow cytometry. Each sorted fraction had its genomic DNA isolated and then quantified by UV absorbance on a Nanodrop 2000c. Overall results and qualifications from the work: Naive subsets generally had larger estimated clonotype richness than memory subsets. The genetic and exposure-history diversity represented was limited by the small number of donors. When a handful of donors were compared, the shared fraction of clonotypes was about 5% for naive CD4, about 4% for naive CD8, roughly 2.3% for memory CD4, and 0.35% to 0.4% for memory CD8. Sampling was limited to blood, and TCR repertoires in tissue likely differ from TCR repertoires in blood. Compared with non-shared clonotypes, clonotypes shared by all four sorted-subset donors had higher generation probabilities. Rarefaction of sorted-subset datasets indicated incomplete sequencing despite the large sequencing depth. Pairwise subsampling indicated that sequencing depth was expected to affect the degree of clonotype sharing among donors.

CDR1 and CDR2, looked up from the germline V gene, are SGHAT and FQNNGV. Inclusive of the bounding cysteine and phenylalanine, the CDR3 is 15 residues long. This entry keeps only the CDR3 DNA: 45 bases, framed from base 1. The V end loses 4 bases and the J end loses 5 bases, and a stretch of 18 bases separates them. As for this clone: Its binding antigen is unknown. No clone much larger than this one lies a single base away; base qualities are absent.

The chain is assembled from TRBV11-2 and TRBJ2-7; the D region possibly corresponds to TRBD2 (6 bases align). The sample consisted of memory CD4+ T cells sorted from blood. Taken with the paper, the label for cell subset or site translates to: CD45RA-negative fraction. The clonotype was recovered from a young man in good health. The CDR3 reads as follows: CASSSGDTRRHEQYF. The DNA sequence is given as TGTGCCAGCAGCTCGGGAGACACCCGGCGGCACGAGCAGTACTTC.